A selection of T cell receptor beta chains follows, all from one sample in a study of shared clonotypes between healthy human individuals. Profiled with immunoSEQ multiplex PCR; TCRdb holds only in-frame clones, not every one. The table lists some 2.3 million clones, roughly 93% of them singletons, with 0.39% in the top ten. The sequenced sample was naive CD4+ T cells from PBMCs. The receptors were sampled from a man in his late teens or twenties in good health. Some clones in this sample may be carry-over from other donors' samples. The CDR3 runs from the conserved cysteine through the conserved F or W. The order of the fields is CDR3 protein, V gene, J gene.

CDR3 protein: CASSFALAGADTQYF
V gene: TRBV7-9
J gene: TRBJ2-3

CDR3 protein: CASSSDRDSYEQYF
V gene: TRBV5-1
J gene: TRBJ2-7

CDR3 protein: CASSSGTSGSTDTQYF
V gene: TRBV7-2
J gene: TRBJ2-3

CDR3 protein: CASSLQGMVGYTF
V gene: TRBV27
J gene: TRBJ1-2

CDR3 protein: CASSLAPMGGADTEAFF
V gene: TRBV5-1
J gene: TRBJ1-1

CDR3 protein: CASRGQRGRDEQFF
V gene: TRBV2
J gene: TRBJ2-1

CDR3 protein: CAISEPRGRASGSTDTQYF
V gene: TRBV10-3
J gene: TRBJ2-3

CDR3 protein: CASSFGQTTDTQYF
V gene: TRBV28
J gene: TRBJ2-3

CDR3 protein: CASSPRTGGLFQYEQYF
V gene: TRBV27
J gene: TRBJ2-7

CDR3 protein: CASSLVDGRATYEQYF
V gene: TRBV7-9
J gene: TRBJ2-7

CDR3 protein: CASSVGRDTDTQYF
V gene: TRBV9
J gene: TRBJ2-3

CDR3 protein: CAWSVISQETQYF
V gene: TRBV30
J gene: TRBJ2-5

CDR3 protein: CASSSLPRRPGLNEQFF
V gene: TRBV11-3
J gene: TRBJ2-1

CDR3 protein: CASSQDGRGNQPQHF
V gene: TRBV4-2
J gene: TRBJ1-5

CDR3 protein: CASSIRQGEGYNEQFF
V gene: TRBV7-3
J gene: TRBJ2-1

CDR3 protein: CASSTRTGELFF
V gene: TRBV28
J gene: TRBJ2-2

CDR3 protein: CASSLVVADTQYF
V gene: TRBV7-9
J gene: TRBJ2-3

CDR3 protein: CASISGTGDYEQYF
V gene: TRBV6-1
J gene: TRBJ2-7

CDR3 protein: CASSQGEKGQGDSYEQYF
V gene: TRBV4-3
J gene: TRBJ2-7

CDR3 protein: CASSLLAGVSEQYF
V gene: TRBV7-2
J gene: TRBJ2-7

CDR3 protein: CSVEERNRGPGAEAFF
V gene: TRBV29-1
J gene: TRBJ1-1

CDR3 protein: CASRKVAGGPDTQYF
V gene: TRBV7-2
J gene: TRBJ2-3

CDR3 protein: CASSLVPQTDTQYF
V gene: TRBV28
J gene: TRBJ2-3

CDR3 protein: CASTGGRETQYF
V gene: TRBV6-1
J gene: TRBJ2-5

CDR3 protein: CASRGLAGDSGGELFF
V gene: TRBV5-1
J gene: TRBJ2-2

CDR3 protein: CASSEARWDYGYTF
V gene: TRBV6-1
J gene: TRBJ1-2

CDR3 protein: CASSSTGGSYEQYF
V gene: TRBV27
J gene: TRBJ2-7